This T cell receptor (beta chain) was sequenced in a study of T cells after yellow fever vaccination. Looking at the study overall: SMART-Seq v4 Ultra Low Input served to prepare low-cell-number fractions. Study-wide points: Any FACS-sorted repertoire could hold abundant clonotypes that contaminate it from the bulk population. The study re-detected most primary-vaccination clones after the booster (around 96% CD4, almost 90% CD8).

This clonotype was seen only a few times. Its antigen is undetermined. The CDR3 is 14 residues long. Germline CDR1 reads SGHDN; CDR2 reads FVKESK. J was trimmed by 3 bases and V by 4 bases; bases with no gene match: 3. The TCR cDNA carried a universal primer site and UMIs from 5'RACE template switching. TCRdb recomputed calls from the 5' RACE reads with MiXCR, one row per CDR3 protein. Of approximately 110,000 distinct CDR3 sequences listed, more than 7.5% are singletons. The clonotype comes from a man younger than 45 who received the YFV17D yellow fever vaccine. Sequenced here: CD8+ T cells sorted from PBMCs, sampled 45 days after the yellow fever booster vaccination. The genes are TRBV14 and TRBJ2-1; 7 bases line up with TRBD1. This chain's CDR3 is CASSPRGYYNEQFF. The CDR3 DNA reads TGTGCCAGCAGCCCCAGGGGGTACTACAATGAGCAGTTCTTC.